This passage covers 21 T cell receptor beta chains from one sample sequenced in a study of naive and memory T cell subsets (dated by TCRdb to between 2016 and 2019). The library was built by means of UMI-ligation and nested PCR. TCRdb lists the instrument as Illumina MiSeq. The beta constant-region primer consisted of an equimolar mixture of two oligonucleotides that together covered TRBC1 and TRBC2. TCRdb reprocessed the public reads (quality trimming at Q25 with fastp, clone calling with MiXCR) and kept in-frame beta chains. When rows share a CDR3 protein, they turn into one entry using the most common DNA and genes. Within this sample are 37,000 or so distinct CDR3 sequences, with 10% to 15% of them counted one time only. The leading ten clones occupy roughly a fifth of the sample. Sequencing was performed on effector memory CD4+ T cells from blood. Taken with the paper, the label for cell subset or site translates to: effector memory, CD45RA- CD27-. All receptors come from a human donor in good health.

The rearrangement links TRBV7-9 to TRBJ1-2; D is uncertain. The CDR3 has 17 amino acids. Trimming left V 4 bases short and J 5 bases short, with 23 bases between. The V gene's germline CDR1 is SEHNR and CDR2 FQNEAQ (reference sequence). DNA of the CDR3: TGTGCCAGCAGCTCGACCTCGGCTTTTCTAGACCTATATGGCTACACCTTC. Its protein is CASSSTSAFLDLYGYTF.

The chain carries TRBV7-2 and TRBJ2-2; 7 nucleotides match TRBD2. The germline V gene encodes CDR1 SGHTA and CDR2 FQGNSA. V lost 6 bases, J lost 4 bases, and 14 bases stayed unmatched. The length of the CDR3 is 17 residues. This CDR3 is CASSPRPPGRGTGELFF. DNA of the CDR3: TGTGCCAGCAGTCCCCGTCCCCCAGGGAGGGGCACCGGGGAGCTGTTTTTT.

This clonotype was recorded a few times. The chain combines TRBV10-1 with TRBJ1-1; D unclear. V was clipped by 4 bases and J by 1 base, with 7 bases between them. The germline gives CDR1 WNHNN, CDR2 SYGVQD (reference sequence). The CDR3 runs to 13 residues. The CDR3, as DNA: TGCGCCAGCAGTGGTCAGCAGAACACTGAAGCTTTCTTT. Its translation is CASSGQQNTEAFF.

V is TRBV11-2 and J is TRBJ2-1, with D perhaps TRBD2 (6 bases). The CDR3 has 13 residues. The V end lost 4 bases, the J end lost 15 bases, and 19 bases lay between the germline ends. From germline, CDR1 is SGHAT and CDR2 FQNNGV. The CDR3 nucleotides are TGTGCCAGCAGCTCAGTTAAGCGGGCTAGGAGGTTCTTC. Amino acids: CASSSVKRARRFF.

The V gene is TRBV5-6, the J gene TRBJ2-4; possible D gene TRBD2, 6 bases. Trimming removed 10 bases at V and 3 bases at J, with 17 bases between. Germline V lookup: CDR1 SGHDT, CDR2 YYEEEE. The CDR3 is 14 residues long. CDR3 region: CAWGPASDKNIQYF. DNA for the CDR3: TGTGCCTGGGGCCCGGCTAGCGACAAAAACATTCAGTACTTC.

This clonotype was counted a few times. The genes are TRBV18 and TRBJ2-4, with 12 positions matching TRBD2. The J segment lost 5 bases and the V segment lost 6 bases, leaving 5 bases of the junction unmatched. The germline gives CDR1 KGHSH, CDR2 LQKENI. This CDR3 spans 15 amino acids. CDR3 sequence reads: CASSPTSGRENIQYF. The CDR3 DNA sequence: TGTGCCAGCTCGCCGACTAGCGGGAGAGAAAACATTCAGTACTTC. Complete variable domain (other parts from reference TRBV18 and TRBJ2-4): NAGVMQNPRHLVRRRGQEARLRCSPMKGHSHVYWYRQLPEEGLKFMVYLQKENIIDESGMPKERFSAEFPKEGPSILRIQQVVRGDSAAYFCASSPTSGRENIQYFGAGTRLSVL.

This clonotype was recorded at least ten times. The chain combines TRBV7-2 with TRBJ2-1; D possibly corresponds to TRBD1 (7 bases). CDR3 size: 16 residues. In germline, CDR1 is SGHTA, CDR2 FQGNSA. V shed 0 bases and J shed 3 bases, with 12 bases lying between them. Here the CDR3 reads CASSLAPGGYYNEQFF. The DNA of the CDR3 is TGTGCCAGCAGCTTAGCCCCAGGGGGGTACTACAATGAGCAGTTCTTC. Together with reference TRBV7-2 and TRBJ2-1, the CDR3 gives the full variable domain: GAGVSQSPSNKVTEKGKDVELRCDPISGHTALYWYRQSLGQGLEFLIYFQGNSAPDKSGLPSDRFSAERTGGSVSTLTIQRTQQEDSAVYLCASSLAPGGYYNEQFFGPGTRLTVL.

The V gene is TRBV29-1, the J gene TRBJ1-1, with 7 bases fitting TRBD1. V was pared by 7 bases and J by 4 bases, with 3 bases of the junction left unmatched. Per germline, CDR1 SQVTM and CDR2 ANQGSEA. The CDR3 spans 11 residues. CDR3 nucleotides: TGCAGCGGACGACAGGGCACTGAAGCTTTCTTT. It encodes CSGRQGTEAFF.

This clonotype has a handful of counts. V usage is TRBV6-6 and J usage is TRBJ1-1; D not resolved. The CDR3 loop spans 15 amino acids. Germline CDR1 MNHNY, CDR2 SVGAGI (reference sequence). Deletions cut 4 bases from V and 0 bases from J, with 12 bases between. CDR3 in amino acids: CASSSPSEMNTEAFF. The DNA of the CDR3 is TGTGCCAGCAGTTCCCCCTCCGAAATGAACACTGAAGCTTTCTTT.

There are a few counts of this clonotype. The chain couples TRBV10-3 to TRBJ2-7; the D gene is possibly TRBD2 (6 bases). The germline gives CDR1 ENHRY, CDR2 SYGVKD. This CDR3 comprises 16 residues. V was shortened by 3 bases and J by 7 bases, with 22 bases between the two germline ends. The CDR3 region is CAISESTGFIAGEQYF. CDR3 in DNA: TGTGCCATCAGTGAATCTACGGGTTTCATCGCGGGGGAGCAGTACTTC.

The rearrangement joins TRBV7-2 to TRBJ2-5; D possibly matches TRBD1 or TRBD2 (5 bases each). Germline-derived CDR1 and CDR2 are SGHTA and FQGNSA. This CDR3 contains 15 residues. V shed 5 bases and J shed 0 bases, with 13 bases lying between them. The CDR3 DNA reads as TGTGCCAGCAGCCCAGGGACGGTGTACCAAGAGACCCAGTACTTC. Translating it yields CASSPGTVYQETQYF.

This clonotype is labeled as medium-sized. This sequence joins TRBV20-1 and TRBJ2-2; D not certain. V lost 0 bases to trimming and J lost 0 bases, with 8 bases between them. The CDR3 spans 15 residues. Germline values: CDR1 DFQATT, CDR2 SNEGSKA (reference sequence). CDR3 DNA: TGCAGTGCTAGAGATCCGGCTACGAACACCGGGGAGCTGTTTTTT. This encodes CSARDPATNTGELFF.

The chain joins TRBV28 to TRBJ2-3; D call uncertain. Trimming took off 2 bases at V and 2 bases at J, with 8 bases between the two ends. This CDR3 is built from 14 residues. Germline CDR1 MDHEN, CDR2 SYDVKM. CDR3 bases: TGTGCCAGCAGTTTAAGTCCCAACACAGATACGCAGTATTTT. This gives the protein CASSLSPNTDTQYF.

In its sample, this clonotype was seen many times. The chain employs TRBV7-3 and TRBJ2-3, with D unclear. The CDR3 sequence is 14 residues long. CDR1 is SGHTA, CDR2 FQGTGA, per germline. The V end was cut by 1 base, the J end by 4 bases, with 9 bases between. The CDR3 DNA sequence: TGTGCCAGCAGCTTAAAGTTCGGACCAGATACGCAGTATTTT. Amino acids: CASSLKFGPDTQYF.

The V gene is TRBV27, the J gene TRBJ1-2, with unresolved D. The CDR3 has 11 residues. V lost 3 bases to trimming and J lost 5 bases, with 4 bases between them. The germline V gene has CDR1 MNHEY and CDR2 SMNVEV (reference sequence). For the CDR3, the DNA is TGTGCCAGCAGTTTCTCTTATGGCTACACCTTC. Translating it yields CASSFSYGYTF.

This clonotype was seen only a few times. This sequence joins TRBV24-1 and TRBJ2-6, with D possibly being TRBD1 or TRBD2 (5 bases each). The V and J ends lost 7 bases and 2 bases respectively, with 17 bases between them. Germline assignment: CDR1 KGHDR and CDR2 SFDVKD. This CDR3 spans 17 amino acids. CDR3 in DNA: TGTGCCACCAGCGAAGGACGTGGGACCCCTGGGGCCAACGTCCTGACTTTC. Encoded protein: CATSEGRGTPGANVLTF.

This clonotype appeared a few times. The rearrangement joins TRBV7-8 to TRBJ1-5, with D maybe TRBD1 (6 bases). In germline, CDR1 is SGHVS, CDR2 FQNEAQ. Trimming left V 5 bases short and J 0 bases short, with 11 bases between. The CDR3 is made up of 15 amino acids. The DNA of the CDR3 is TGTGCCAGCAGCCCGGACAGTTTTAGCAATCAGCCCCAGCATTTT. The encoded protein is CASSPDSFSNQPQHF.

The chain couples TRBV11-2 to TRBJ2-1; D is perhaps TRBD2 (6 bases). The CDR3 loop spans 16 amino acids. Germline CDR1 reads SGHAT; CDR2 reads FQNNGV. The V gene lost 0 bases and the J gene lost 5 bases, with 14 bases spanning the gap. The CDR3 DNA is TGTGCCAGCAGCTTAGATTCGGGAGTGCCCCACAATGAGCAGTTCTTC. It encodes CASSLDSGVPHNEQFF.

This clonotype was detected a few times. The chain has TRBV12-5 and TRBJ1-5; the D is unclear. The CDR3 covers 13 residues. Germline V gene data show CDR1 as LGHNT and CDR2 as FRNRAP. Trimming took off 3 bases at V and 3 bases at J, with 6 bases between the two ends. CDR3 loop: CASGFSYNQPQHF. CDR3 nucleotides: TGTGCTAGTGGTTTTAGTTACAATCAGCCCCAGCATTTT.

The chain combines TRBV10-3 with TRBJ2-1; D gene unclear. V shed 8 bases and J shed 10 bases, with 15 bases lying between them. This CDR3 comprises 12 residues. In germline, CDR1 is ENHRY, CDR2 SYGVKD. The CDR3 spells CAIGPMDGEQFF. CDR3 DNA: TGTGCCATCGGGCCCATGGATGGAGAGCAGTTCTTC.

This clonotype was observed a handful of times. The chain recombines TRBV29-1 with TRBJ1-5; D is possibly TRBD1 (5 bases). The CDR3 has 14 amino acids. CDR1 and CDR2 from the germline V gene are SQVTM and ANQGSEA. V gave up 7 bases and J gave up 5 bases, with 18 bases separating them. The CDR3 DNA follows: TGCAGCGCCCGAGGGGAGGGGAGGGATCAGCCCCAGCATTTT. Translated, it gives CSARGEGRDQPQHF.